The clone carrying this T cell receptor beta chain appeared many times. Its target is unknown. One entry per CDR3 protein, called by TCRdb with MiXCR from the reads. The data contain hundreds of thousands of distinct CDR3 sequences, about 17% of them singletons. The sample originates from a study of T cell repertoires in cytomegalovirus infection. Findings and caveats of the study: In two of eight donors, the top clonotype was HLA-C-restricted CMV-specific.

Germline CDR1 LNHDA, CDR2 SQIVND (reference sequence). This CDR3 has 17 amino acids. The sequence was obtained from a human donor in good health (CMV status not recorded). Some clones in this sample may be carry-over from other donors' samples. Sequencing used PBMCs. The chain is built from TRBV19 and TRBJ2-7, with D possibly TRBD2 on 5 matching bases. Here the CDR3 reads CARRSDSRRQSSYEQYF. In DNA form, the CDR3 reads TGTGCTAGACGATCGGACTCCCGGCGCCAGAGCTCCTACGAGCAGTACTTC.